A selection of T cell receptor beta chains follows, all from one sample in a study of T cells expressing NK-cell markers. For each CDR3 protein, TCRdb gives one entry from its re-call of the 5' RACE reads, without DNA. Seen in this sample are about 460,000 distinct CDR3 sequences; the ten most common clones hold approximately 1.5%. The sequenced sample was blood T cells: a sorted CD56 or NKG2C T cell subset, CD4+ or CD8+ T cells, or bulk PBMC T cells (not recorded which). Receptors were obtained from a woman between 45 and 60 years old in good health. The CDR3 runs from the conserved cysteine through the conserved F or W. The order of the fields is V gene, J gene, CDR3 protein.

TRBV5-1	TRBJ2-1	CASSLASGTRNYNEQFF
TRBV5-6	TRBJ2-4	CASSLGGDPKNIQYF
TRBV29-1	TRBJ1-3	CSVVGTGRSGNTIYF
TRBV7-8	TRBJ1-1	CASSLAWGKNTEAFF
TRBV29-1	TRBJ1-2	CSVDYGVNYGYTF
TRBV27	TRBJ1-4	CASSYSRGGDEKLFF
TRBV20-1	TRBJ2-2	CSASPSGIGELFF
TRBV7-2	TRBJ2-1	CASSLGPLGYEQFF
TRBV7-9	TRBJ2-1	CASSTLTGDGNEQFF
TRBV27	TRBJ1-2	CASSLLGGGGYTF
TRBV10-2	TRBJ2-2	CASRAGGPNTGELFF
TRBV20-1	TRBJ1-5	CSARDYTGGANQPQHF
TRBV5-6	TRBJ2-2	CASSKLAGRELFF
TRBV12-3/TRBV12-4	TRBJ1-4	CASRRGTRTNEKLFF